The clone carrying this T cell receptor (beta chain) was seen more than once but under ten times. Its antigen is currently unknown. This sample is drawn from a study of vaccination and CD4 T cells after COVID-19. For the study at large: Convalescents were six males and four females, two of them Hispanic. A median of 101 days (range 35 to 161) separated diagnosis from post-COVID sampling.

Regarding treatment: approximately 9-day PBMC culture with coronavirus spike peptide pools or control peptides (ViraFEST assay). ViraFEST relied on peptide pools to expand antigen-specific T cells; the TCRs were sequenced afterward. Peptide pools at 9.5 to 10 ug/ml stimulated around 2 million PBMCs per well with about 9.1 IU/ml IL-2. J lost 7 bases, V lost 4 bases, and 3 bases had no gene match. This CDR3 comprises 13 residues. The germline V gene encodes CDR1 KGHSH and CDR2 LQKENI. An Oncomine TCR Beta short-read assay was used to sequence the DNA from cultured CD4+ T cells. TCRdb reanalysed the PCR reads using MiXCR and keeps one entry per CDR3 protein. The sample includes approximately 9,300 distinct CDR3 sequences, around three fifths seen only once; the top ten take 26%.

V usage is TRBV18 and J usage is TRBJ1-5, with 8 positions matching TRBD1. The sample consisted of CD4+ T cells from blood, cultured in vitro. This receptor was taken from a human donor who had recovered from COVID-19. The CDR3 sequence: CASSLDRDQPQHF. The CDR3 DNA follows: TGTGCCAGCTCACTGGACAGGGACCAGCCCCAGCATTTT. Full variable domain (rest looked up from reference TRBV18 and TRBJ1-5): NAGVMQNPRHLVRRRGQEARLRCSPMKGHSHVYWYRQLPEEGLKFMVYLQKENIIDESGMPKERFSAEFPKEGPSILRIQQVVRGDSAAYFCASSLDRDQPQHFGDGTRLSIL.